A single sample is the source of the 8 T cell receptor beta chains below, sequenced in a study of blood T cell repertoires in COVID-19. Clones were sequenced by immunoSEQ multiplex PCR, and TCRdb holds only the in-frame ones, with some missing. The sample lists some 330,000 clones; around nine tenths were seen once. Sequenced material: peripheral blood. The receptors here all came from a woman younger than 45 with COVID-19, enrolled during active disease.

The chain uses TRBV5-1 and TRBJ1-6; D is ambiguous. Trimming took off 1 base at V and 5 bases at J, with 10 bases between the two ends. CDR1 and CDR2 (germline): SGHRS, YFSETQ. This CDR3 has 15 amino acids. The CDR3 DNA sequence: TGCGCCAGCAGCTTGTCTGGTCGGGATAATTCACCCCTCCACTTT. It encodes CASSLSGRDNSPLHF.

The rearrangement links TRBV6-5 to TRBJ1-1; possibly TRBD1 for D (5 bases). The V and J ends lost 6 bases and 1 base respectively, with 15 bases between them. Germline V gives CDR1 MNHEY, CDR2 SVGAGI. This CDR3 is 15 amino acids long. The DNA of the CDR3 is TGTGCCAGCAGGTCCCCCAGGGCCGGGAACACTGAAGCTTTCTTT. Protein product: CASRSPRAGNTEAFF.

V and J are TRBV6-5 and TRBJ1-5, with 7 bases lining up with TRBD1. CDR3 length: 13 residues. CDR1 is MNHEY, CDR2 SVGAGI, per germline. V shed 6 bases and J 4 bases; nucleotides not matched to a gene: 3. CDR3 sequence: CASRPGQNQPQHF. The CDR3 nucleotides are TGTGCCAGCAGACCGGGACAGAATCAGCCCCAGCATTTT.

The gene calls are TRBV5-1 and TRBJ1-2, with 8 bases lining up with TRBD1. After removal of 3 bases from V and 8 bases from J, the junction contained 12 bases not matched to a gene. Germline V gene data show CDR1 as SGHRS and CDR2 as YFSETQ. The CDR3 consists of 15 residues. The CDR3 reads CASSSNPGQGEGYTF. CDR3 nucleotides: TGCGCCAGCAGCTCCAACCCCGGACAGGGAGAAGGCTACACCTTC.

J is TRBJ1-2 and V is TRBV9; perhaps TRBD1 as D (6 bases). V dropped 0 bases and J dropped 7 bases, with 19 bases sitting between them. In germline, CDR1 is SGDLS, CDR2 YYNGEE. This CDR3 is built from 16 residues. CDR3 in amino acids: CASSVATRQASLGYTF. CDR3 bases: TGTGCCAGCAGCGTAGCGACCCGACAGGCTTCGCTTGGCTACACCTTC.

The chain joins TRBV4-2 to TRBJ1-1; 7 bases align to TRBD1. Germline trimming cut 4 bases from V and 6 bases from J; bases unmatched to any gene: 20. From germline, CDR1 is LGHNA and CDR2 YNFKEQ. This CDR3 has 18 amino acids. The CDR3 region is CASSPTSTGVEVSPEAFF. Here the CDR3 DNA reads TGTGCCAGCAGCCCTACCTCTACAGGGGTGGAGGTTAGCCCTGAAGCTTTCTTT.

This rearrangement joins TRBV3-1 (or the pseudogene TRBV3-2) to TRBJ1-1; TRBD1 matches 7 bases. This CDR3 has 15 amino acids. V lost 5 bases to trimming and J lost 1 base; unmatched junction nucleotides: 7. Germline CDR1 and CDR2: LGHDT and YNNKEL (reference sequence). As DNA, the CDR3 is TGTGCCAGCAGCGGCACCGGGACAGCGAACACTGAAGCTTTCTTT. It specifies CASSGTGTANTEAFF.

V usage is TRBV18 and J usage is TRBJ2-2, with a weak D call TRBD2 (5 bases). The CDR3 sequence is 15 residues long. Germline V gene lookup returns CDR1 KGHSH and CDR2 LQKENI. V was trimmed by 3 bases and J by 4 bases, leaving 12 bases between them. The CDR3 sequence: CASSPTASGTGELFF. The CDR3 DNA reads TGTGCCAGCTCACCCACGGCCAGCGGCACCGGGGAGCTGTTTTTT.